This T cell receptor beta chain appears in the sequencing data of a study of blood T cell repertoires in COVID-19. Study-level information: Collection of acute and convalescent COVID-19 samples took place in the United States, Italy and Spain.

Enrolment of Seattle patients took place during active infection, and they were followed longitudinally. Authors' methods: Estimation of nucleated cell counts relied on the amplification of reference gene primers. Sequenced by immunoSEQ multiplex PCR; TCRdb stores in-frame clones only, minus some. V and J calls and clone size are as listed in that table; D and trimming were resolved from the DNA. The sample holds 400,000 to 450,000 clones, roughly 88% seen once. This CDR3 comprises 13 residues. CDR1 is WSHSY and CDR2 is SAAADI in the germline V gene. V gave up 5 bases and J gave up 0 bases, with 7 bases separating them.

The TCR sequence derives from a woman between 50 and 59 years old with COVID-19, enrolled during active disease. J is TRBJ1-2 and V is TRBV10-2, with D uncertain. What was sequenced was peripheral blood. The CDR3 loop is CASSTASNYGYTF. CDR3 coding DNA: TGCGCCAGCAGTACAGCTTCTAACTATGGCTACACCTTC.